This is a list of T cell receptor delta chains from one sample in a study of Vδ1+ human thymocytes. TCRdb repeated clone calling on the multiplex PCR reads with CATT. This table has approximately 19,000 delta-chain clones, around 7.9% appearing once. Sequencing was performed on Vdelta1+ gamma-delta thymocytes from the thymus. The origin of the receptors is a child less than two years old who had congenital heart surgery. The CDR3 runs from the conserved cysteine through the conserved F or W. Clone size, where shown, is once, few, many, or a class for clones that have expanded.

j_call: TRDJ1
clone_size: -
v_call: TRDV1
cdr3_aa: CALARRVYWGILNTDKLIF

j_call: TRDJ1
clone_size: -
v_call: TRDV1
cdr3_aa: CALGKGPTTSPTYTDKLIF

j_call: TRDJ1
clone_size: -
v_call: TRDV1
cdr3_aa: CALGEGRRLPHVPNPVLGDREPYTDKLIF

j_call: TRDJ1
clone_size: -
v_call: TRDV1
cdr3_aa: CALGGSFLGVQKYTDKLIF

j_call: TRDJ1
clone_size: few
v_call: TRDV1
cdr3_aa: CALGELFGSRGAGGYYTDKLIF

j_call: TRDJ1
clone_size: -
v_call: TRDV1
cdr3_aa: CALGELSPQGDYTDKLIF

j_call: TRDJ1
clone_size: few
v_call: TRDV1
cdr3_aa: CALGELMFLAGYPRYTDKLIF

j_call: TRDJ1
clone_size: -
v_call: TRDV1
cdr3_aa: CALGELTTFPSITDKLIF

j_call: TRDJ1
clone_size: -
v_call: TRDV1
cdr3_aa: CALGELTHSGVGLIF

j_call: TRDJ1
clone_size: -
v_call: TRDV1
cdr3_aa: CALGEQAEGYAKLIF

j_call: TRDJ1
clone_size: -
v_call: TRDV1
cdr3_aa: CALGEGDWGIPADKLIF

j_call: TRDJ2
clone_size: -
v_call: TRDV1
cdr3_aa: CALGEPPNHLTAQLFF

j_call: TRDJ1
clone_size: -
v_call: TRDV1
cdr3_aa: CALGDTGADKLIF

j_call: TRDJ1
clone_size: -
v_call: TRDV1
cdr3_aa: CALGANLVRGTDKLIF

j_call: TRDJ1
clone_size: few
v_call: TRDV1
cdr3_aa: CALGEPVLGPGKGKLIF

j_call: TRDJ1
clone_size: few
v_call: TRDV1
cdr3_aa: CALGERQKYTDKLIF

j_call: TRDJ1
clone_size: few
v_call: TRDV1
cdr3_aa: CALGEGRLTGGSDKLIF

j_call: TRDJ1
clone_size: -
v_call: TRDV1
cdr3_aa: CALGEQSGTDKLIF

j_call: TRDJ1
clone_size: -
v_call: TRDV1
cdr3_aa: CALGEPPFSCQLGRGEYTDKLIF

j_call: TRDJ1
clone_size: few
v_call: TRDV1
cdr3_aa: CALGESLLGDTGQLIF

j_call: TRDJ1
clone_size: -
v_call: TRDV1
cdr3_aa: CALGEGTTLYWGTYTDKLIF

j_call: TRDJ3
clone_size: -
v_call: TRDV2
cdr3_aa: CAWPHHWGIPGSSWDTRQMFF

j_call: TRDJ1
clone_size: -
v_call: TRDV2
cdr3_aa: CACDGVGDTDKLIF

j_call: TRDJ1
clone_size: -
v_call: TRDV1
cdr3_aa: CALGEQSYGVLPHPDKLIF

j_call: TRDJ1
clone_size: -
v_call: TRDV1
cdr3_aa: CALGEKATYWGIEGGKLIF

j_call: TRDJ1
clone_size: -
v_call: TRDV2
cdr3_aa: CACDTDWGTHPTDKLIF

j_call: TRDJ1
clone_size: -
v_call: TRDV1
cdr3_aa: CALGEQEPLLNKLIF

j_call: TRDJ1
clone_size: -
v_call: TRDV1
cdr3_aa: CALGERALVLGDTRDTDKLIF

j_call: TRDJ1
clone_size: few
v_call: TRDV1
cdr3_aa: CALGESYWGTKLFDKLIF

j_call: TRDJ1
clone_size: -
v_call: TRDV1
cdr3_aa: CALGEPSEPVCTDKLIF